One sample yielded the 20 T cell receptor beta chains listed below, sequenced in a study of blood T cell repertoires in COVID-19. Only in-frame clones appear in the TCRdb table, and some are missing; sequencing was by immunoSEQ multiplex PCR. Among about 180,000 clones, roughly 89% were seen once, and the ten largest hold 1.5% to 2%. The sequenced material came from peripheral blood. The source of these receptors is a woman in her 50s with acute or convalescent COVID-19.

The chain is built from TRBV4-3 and TRBJ1-5; D is unclear. The ends were cut back, 0 bases at V and 5 bases at J, with 5 bases in the middle. From germline, CDR1 is LGHNA and CDR2 YSLEER. The CDR3 contains 13 residues. The CDR3 sequence: CASSQDEDQPQHF. For the CDR3, the DNA is TGCGCCAGCAGCCAAGATGAGGATCAGCCCCAGCATTTT.

The gene calls are TRBV19 and TRBJ2-5, with a weak D call TRBD2 (5 bases). Germline loops: CDR1 LNHDA, CDR2 SQIVND (reference sequence). CDR3 size: 14 residues. V was shortened by 3 bases and J by 2 bases, with 10 bases between the two germline ends. CDR3 nucleotides: TGTGCCAGTAGTATGCTAGCTTTGCAAGAGACCCAGTACTTC. This translates into CASSMLALQETQYF.

V and J are TRBV29-1 and TRBJ2-3; TRBD1 is a possible D gene (6 bases). The germline gives CDR1 SQVTM, CDR2 ANQGSEA. V shed 5 bases and J shed 3 bases, with 9 bases lying between them. This CDR3 is built from 12 residues. The DNA of the CDR3 is TGCAGCGTTTGGGGGCCAACAGATACGCAGTATTTT. Residues: CSVWGPTDTQYF.

The chain couples TRBV6-6 to TRBJ1-2, with 8 positions matching TRBD1. V lost 6 bases and J lost 6; bases outside the gene matches: 6. There are 13 residues in the CDR3. Germline assignment: CDR1 MNHNY and CDR2 SVGAGI (reference sequence). In nucleotides, the CDR3 is TGTGCCAGCAGAATCGACAGGGGCCATGGCTACACCTTC. This encodes CASRIDRGHGYTF.

J is TRBJ1-1 and V is TRBV5-1; D is ambiguous. The CDR3 spans 15 residues. Germline lookup yields CDR1 SGHRS and CDR2 YFSETQ. Between the trimmed V and J ends, which lost 0 bases and 0 bases, there was a span of 9 bases. The CDR3 nucleotides read TGCGCCAGCAGCTTGGCAGGCCCGATGAACACTGAAGCTTTCTTT. Encoded protein: CASSLAGPMNTEAFF.

V is TRBV19 and J is TRBJ2-3; 7 nucleotides agree with TRBD1. V shed 3 bases and J 2 bases; nucleotides not matched to a gene: 5. Germline V lookup: CDR1 LNHDA, CDR2 SQIVND (reference sequence). The CDR3 totals 15 residues. This CDR3 reads CASSILGQSTDTQYF. For the CDR3, the DNA is TGTGCCAGTAGTATCCTGGGACAGTCCACAGATACGCAGTATTTT.

The CDR3 loop is CASKFVYEGQGVYEQYF. The CDR3 DNA reads as TGTGCCAGCAAGTTTGTCTATGAGGGACAGGGGGTTTACGAGCAGTACTTC. The V and J genes are TRBV27 and TRBJ2-7, with 11 positions matching TRBD1. CDR3 size: 17 residues. With V trimmed by 7 bases and J by 4 bases, 15 bases remained unmatched. The V gene's germline CDR1 is MNHEY and CDR2 SMNVEV (reference sequence).

The chain couples TRBV2 to TRBJ1-4; weak D call: TRBD1 (5 bases). Trimming left V 2 bases short and J 10 bases short, with 14 bases between. Germline V gene lookup returns CDR1 SNHLY and CDR2 FYNNEI. This CDR3 contains 14 residues. CDR3 nucleotide sequence: TGTGCCAGCAGTGAATTTGACAGCTTGTCAAAACTGTTTTTT. The encoded protein is CASSEFDSLSKLFF.

The chain links TRBV5-5 to TRBJ2-5; a weak D match, TRBD2 (5 bases). From germline, CDR1 is SGHKS and CDR2 YYEKEE (reference sequence). The CDR3 extends over 14 amino acids. V was shortened by 3 bases and J by 4 bases, with 13 bases between the two germline ends. This CDR3 is CASSSIASGETQYF. The CDR3 DNA sequence: TGTGCCAGCAGCTCTATAGCGTCCGGAGAGACCCAGTACTTC. The whole variable domain, filled in from reference TRBV5-5 and TRBJ2-5, reads DAGVTQSPTHLIKTRGQQVTLRCSPISGHKSVSWYQQVLGQGPQFIFQYYEKEERGRGNFPDRFSARQFPNYSSELNVNALLLGDSALYLCASSSIASGETQYFGPGTRLLVL.

The rearrangement links TRBV3-1 (or the pseudogene TRBV3-2) to TRBJ2-5; 11 bases are a match to TRBD2. V lost 3 bases, J lost 4 bases, and 7 bases stayed unmatched. This CDR3 has 16 residues. The germline CDR1 and CDR2 sequences are LGHDT and YNNKEL (reference sequence). In DNA, the CDR3 is TGTGCCAGCAGCCATACCATAGCGGGAGGGGGAGAGACCCAGTACTTC. It codes for CASSHTIAGGGETQYF.

CDR3 loop: CASKQGGDTGELFF. CDR3 sequence (DNA): TGCGCCAGCAAACAAGGCGGGGACACCGGGGAGCTGTTTTTT. This chain uses TRBV5-1 with TRBJ2-2, with TRBD2 as a possible D gene (6 bases). Trimming took 6 bases from V and 3 from J, leaving 12 bases between them. Germline lookup yields CDR1 SGHRS and CDR2 YFSETQ. The CDR3 is 14 residues long.

The CDR3 protein is CASSPRGDTDTQYF. The CDR3 DNA is TGTGCCAGCAGCCCCAGGGGGGACACAGATACGCAGTATTTT. The chain couples TRBV13 to TRBJ2-3; tentative D call: TRBD1 (7 bases). This CDR3 has 14 amino acids. CDR1 and CDR2 (germline): PRHDT, FYEKMQ (reference sequence). With 5 bases removed from V and 2 bases from J, the gap between germline ends came to 11 bases.

The V and J genes are TRBV29-1 and TRBJ2-1, with D tentatively TRBD2 (7 bases). Germline-derived CDR1 and CDR2 are SQVTM and ANQGSEA. Trimming removed 7 bases from V and 1 base from J, with 14 bases in between. CDR3 length equals 14 residues. CDR3 in DNA: TGCAGCGCAAGTCGGGGGGCGTCCTACAATGAGCAGTTCTTC. It encodes CSASRGASYNEQFF.

This rearrangement joins TRBV20-1 to TRBJ1-5; D perhaps matches TRBD1 (6 bases). Germline-derived CDR1 and CDR2 are DFQATT and SNEGSKA (reference sequence). V was clipped by 3 bases and J by 0 bases, with 12 bases between them. The CDR3 consists of 15 residues. CDR3 protein: CSASGGQASNQPQHF. CDR3 nucleotide sequence: TGCAGTGCTAGTGGGGGGCAGGCTAGCAATCAGCCCCAGCATTTT.

J is TRBJ2-1 and V is TRBV7-4, with 7 bases aligning to TRBD2. Germline V gene data show CDR1 as SGHVT and CDR2 as SQSDAQ. Trimming at V came to 7 bases and at J to 6 bases, leaving 12 bases not matched to a gene. This CDR3 is 15 amino acids long. CDR3 DNA sequence: TGTGCCAGCAACCGAGGACTAGTCTCTATCAATGAGCAGTTCTTC. This gives the protein CASNRGLVSINEQFF.

This chain joins TRBV13 and TRBJ1-6, with a weak D call TRBD1 (6 bases). Germline V gene lookup returns CDR1 PRHDT and CDR2 FYEKMQ (reference sequence). With 6 bases removed from V and 14 bases from J, the gap between germline ends came to 23 bases. The CDR3 loop spans 15 amino acids. CDR3 sequence: CASRRTGTPILALHF. The DNA for the CDR3 is TGTGCCAGCAGAAGGACCGGGACACCGATTCTGGCCCTCCACTTT.

The V and J genes are TRBV7-3 and TRBJ1-1; D unclear. V was cut by 1 base and J by 4 bases, with 10 bases left in between. CDR1 SGHTA and CDR2 FQGTGA come from the germline V gene. This CDR3 spans 14 amino acids. The CDR3 DNA is TGTGCCAGCAGCTTAATGGCGGGAACCACTGAAGCTTTCTTT. This encodes CASSLMAGTTEAFF.

The chain recombines TRBV7-2 with TRBJ2-1; 8 nucleotides align to TRBD2. CDR3 length equals 15 residues. Germline V gene lookup returns CDR1 SGHTA and CDR2 FQGNSA. Trimming cost V 1 base and J 8 bases; bases outside gene matches: 7. CDR3 coding DNA: TGTGCCAGCAGCTTAGTGGCGGGAGGTTGGCATGAGCAGTTCTTC. Its protein is CASSLVAGGWHEQFF.

The rearrangement joins TRBV9 to TRBJ1-1; no reliable D call. V shed 4 bases and J shed 1 base, with 11 bases lying between them. The germline gives CDR1 SGDLS, CDR2 YYNGEE. This CDR3 region has 14 residues. CDR3 protein: CASSNTPWNTEAFF. The CDR3 region has the DNA TGTGCCAGCAGCAACACCCCATGGAACACTGAAGCTTTCTTT.

The chain combines TRBV7-9 with TRBJ1-1; D is perhaps TRBD1 (6 bases). Germline V gene lookup returns CDR1 SEHNR and CDR2 FQNEAQ (reference sequence). This CDR3 contains 14 residues. Deletions cut 5 bases from V and 5 bases from J, with 15 bases between. The CDR3 protein is CASSAHQGLTEAFF. Here the CDR3 DNA reads TGTGCCAGCAGCGCACACCAGGGGTTAACTGAAGCTTTCTTT.